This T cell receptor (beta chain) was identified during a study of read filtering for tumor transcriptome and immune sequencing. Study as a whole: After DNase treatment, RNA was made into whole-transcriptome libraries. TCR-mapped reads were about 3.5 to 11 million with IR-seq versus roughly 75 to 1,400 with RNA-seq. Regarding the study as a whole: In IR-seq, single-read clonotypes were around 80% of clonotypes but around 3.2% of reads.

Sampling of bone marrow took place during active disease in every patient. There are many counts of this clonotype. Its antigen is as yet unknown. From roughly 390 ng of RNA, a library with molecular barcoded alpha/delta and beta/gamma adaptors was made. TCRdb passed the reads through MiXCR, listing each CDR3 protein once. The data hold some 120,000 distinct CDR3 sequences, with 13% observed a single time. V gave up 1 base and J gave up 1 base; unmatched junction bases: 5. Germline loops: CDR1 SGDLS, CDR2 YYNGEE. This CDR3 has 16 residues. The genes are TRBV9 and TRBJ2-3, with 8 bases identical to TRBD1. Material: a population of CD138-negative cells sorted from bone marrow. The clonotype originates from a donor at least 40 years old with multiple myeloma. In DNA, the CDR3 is TGTGCCAGCAGCGTACCGACAGGGGATGGCACAGATACGCAGTATTTT. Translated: CASSVPTGDGTDTQYF.